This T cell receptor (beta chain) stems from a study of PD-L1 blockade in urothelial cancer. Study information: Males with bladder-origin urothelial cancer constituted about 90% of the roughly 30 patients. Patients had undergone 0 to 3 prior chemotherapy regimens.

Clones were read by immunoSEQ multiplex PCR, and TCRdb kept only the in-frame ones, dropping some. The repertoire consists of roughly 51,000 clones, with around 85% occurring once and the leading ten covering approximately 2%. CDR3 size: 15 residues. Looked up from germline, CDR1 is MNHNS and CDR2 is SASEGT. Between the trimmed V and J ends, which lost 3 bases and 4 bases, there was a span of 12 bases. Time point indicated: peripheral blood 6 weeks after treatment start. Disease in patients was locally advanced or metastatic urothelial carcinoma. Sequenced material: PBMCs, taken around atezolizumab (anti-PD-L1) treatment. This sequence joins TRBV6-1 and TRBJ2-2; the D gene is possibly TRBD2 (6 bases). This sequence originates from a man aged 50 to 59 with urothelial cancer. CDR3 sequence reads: CASSEYGGRTGELFF. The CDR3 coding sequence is TGTGCCAGCAGTGAGTACGGGGGTCGCACCGGGGAGCTGTTTTTT.